This TCR beta chain comes out of a study of blood T cell repertoires in COVID-19. The germline V and J ends were trimmed by 5 bases and 0 bases, with 5 bases remaining between them. CDR3 length equals 13 residues. Per the original methods: Reference gene primers were amplified, and this amplification served to estimate nucleated cell counts. This table comes from immunoSEQ multiplex PCR, and its TCRdb copy is limited to in-frame clones, with some not included. V and J calls and clone size are as listed in that table; D and trimming were resolved from the DNA. The sample contains about 280,000 clones, about nine tenths of which appear only once.

V and J are TRBV12-3 or TRBV12-4 and TRBJ1-3; D is ambiguous. This receptor was identified in a woman between 40 and 55 years old who had recovered from COVID-19. Specimen: peripheral blood. The CDR3 nucleotides are TGTGCCAGCAGTACAAGCTCTGGAAACACCATATATTTT. Amino acids: CASSTSSGNTIYF.